The T cell receptor (beta chain) described here comes from a study of T-cell reconstitution after alpha-beta-depleted transplantation in children. Study-level results: Expanded clones from the graft, numbering several hundred, reportedly supplied alpha-beta T cells about two months after transplant. At the one-year point after transplant, T-cell counts and TCRbeta diversity were found to come mostly from T cells that had been newly produced. High day-60 TCRbeta diversity in some patients came from surviving recipient T cells and thymic progenitors.

This clonotype was detected many times. The antigen remains unidentified. The CDR3 totals 16 residues. Germline V gene sequence: CDR1 SGHRS, CDR2 YFSETQ. V was cut by 4 bases and J by 3 bases, with 16 bases left in between. Unique molecular identifiers featured in how the TCRbeta library was prepared. TCRdb reprocessed the PCR reads via MiXCR and lists one record per CDR3 protein. This sample has a few hundred thousand distinct CDR3 sequences, with around 10% found just once. The V gene is TRBV5-1, the J gene TRBJ2-2; possibly TRBD1 for D (5 bases). The clonotype originates from a boy younger than two with acute myeloid leukemia, due to receive a stem cell transplant. The sample consisted of PBMCs, taken before TCRalphabeta/CD19-depleted stem cell transplant. DNA of the CDR3: TGCGCCAGCAGCGACATTGGCAGGGCGGACACCGGGGAGCTGTTTTTT. It encodes CASSDIGRADTGELFF.